This T cell receptor (beta chain) was sequenced for a study of blood T cell repertoires in COVID-19. Germline CDR1 is SGHDN and CDR2 is FVKESK. V was shortened by 7 bases and J by 0 bases, with 9 bases between the two germline ends. The CDR3 totals 13 residues. The repertoire was sequenced with immunoSEQ multiplex PCR; TCRdb's copy has only in-frame clones and lacks some. The sample shows hundreds of thousands of clones, about 83% of them seen only once. Material: PBMCs or T cells enriched from blood (not recorded which). This chain links TRBV14 with TRBJ1-1; D is unresolved. This TCR came from a woman aged 40 to 50 who had recovered from COVID-19. CDR3 nucleotides: TGTGCCAGCACCGGGAGGGTGAACACTGAAGCTTTCTTT. Protein: CASTGRVNTEAFF. Full variable domain (outside the CDR3, taken from reference TRBV14 and TRBJ1-1): EAGVTQFPSHSVIEKGQTVTLRCDPISGHDNLYWYRRVMGKEIKFLLHFVKESKQDESGMPNNRFLAERTGGTYSTLKVQPAELEDSGVYFCASTGRVNTEAFFGQGTRLTVV.